This TCR beta chain was sequenced for a study of shared clonotypes between healthy human individuals. General observations from the study: Naive subsets usually exceeded memory subsets in estimated richness.

A note on this clone: The antigen remains undetermined.

Looked up from germline, CDR1 is SGHTA and CDR2 is FQGNSA. V gave up 5 bases and J gave up 6 bases, with 12 bases separating them. The CDR3 sequence is 13 residues long. Sequenced by immunoSEQ multiplex PCR; TCRdb stores in-frame clones only, minus some. The sample yields around 1 million clones, over 60% seen once. The TCR comes from a man younger than 30 in good health. The chain is built from TRBV7-2 and TRBJ2-3, with no clear D. The sample was memory CD4+ T cells sorted from blood. Subset here: CD45RA-negative fraction. The CDR3 here is CASSPGQADTQYF. CDR3 in DNA: TGTGCCAGCAGCCCTGGGCAGGCCGATACGCAGTATTTT.